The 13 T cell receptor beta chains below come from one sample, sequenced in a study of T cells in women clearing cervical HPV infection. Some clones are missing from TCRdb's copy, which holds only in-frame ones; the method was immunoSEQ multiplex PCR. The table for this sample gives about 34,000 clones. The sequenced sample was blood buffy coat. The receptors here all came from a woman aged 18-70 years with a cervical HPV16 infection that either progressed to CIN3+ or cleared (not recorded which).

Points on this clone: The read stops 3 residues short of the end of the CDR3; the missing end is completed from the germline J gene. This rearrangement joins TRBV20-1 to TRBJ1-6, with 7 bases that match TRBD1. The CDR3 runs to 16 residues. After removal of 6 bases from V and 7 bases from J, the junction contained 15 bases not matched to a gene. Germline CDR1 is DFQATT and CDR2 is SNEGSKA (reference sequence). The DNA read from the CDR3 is TGCAGTGCCAAGAGGGGGCACCACTCGGGAAATTCACCC. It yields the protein CSAKRGHHSGNSP. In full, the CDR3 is CSAKRGHHSGNSPLHF.

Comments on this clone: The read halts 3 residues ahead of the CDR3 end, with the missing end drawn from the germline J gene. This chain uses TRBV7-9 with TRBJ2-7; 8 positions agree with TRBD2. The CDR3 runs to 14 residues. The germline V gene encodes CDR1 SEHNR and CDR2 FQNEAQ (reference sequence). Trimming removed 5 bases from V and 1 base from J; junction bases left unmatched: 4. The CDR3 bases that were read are TGTGCCAGCAGCCGGGGGGGAGGTTCCTACGAG. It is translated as CASSRGGGSYE. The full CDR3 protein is CASSRGGGSYEQYF.

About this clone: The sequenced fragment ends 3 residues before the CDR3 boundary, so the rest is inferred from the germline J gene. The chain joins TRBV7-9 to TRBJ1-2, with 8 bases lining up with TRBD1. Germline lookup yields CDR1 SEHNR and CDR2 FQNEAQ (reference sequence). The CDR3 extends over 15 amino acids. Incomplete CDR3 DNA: TGTGCCAGCAGCTCCGGACAGGGCATCTGGCAGGGC. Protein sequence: CASSSGQGIWQG. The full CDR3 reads CASSSGQGIWQGYTF.

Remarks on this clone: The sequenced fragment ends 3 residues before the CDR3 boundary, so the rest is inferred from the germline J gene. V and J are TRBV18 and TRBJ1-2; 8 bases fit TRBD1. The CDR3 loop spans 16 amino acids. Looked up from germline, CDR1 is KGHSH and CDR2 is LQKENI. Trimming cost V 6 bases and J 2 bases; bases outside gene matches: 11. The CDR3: CASSLGQGAANYGYTF. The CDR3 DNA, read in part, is TGTGCCAGCTCCCTAGGCCAGGGGGCGGCGAACTATGGC.

The CDR3 region is CAWTSGGGLRYTF. The covered CDR3 bases are TGTGCCTGGACCTCCGGCGGGGGCCTTAGA. V and J are TRBV30 and TRBJ1-2, with a tentative D call TRBD1 (6 bases). The sequenced fragment ends 3 residues before the CDR3 boundary, so the rest is inferred from the germline J gene. Germline CDR1 and CDR2: GTSNPN and SVGIG (reference sequence). This CDR3 has 13 residues.

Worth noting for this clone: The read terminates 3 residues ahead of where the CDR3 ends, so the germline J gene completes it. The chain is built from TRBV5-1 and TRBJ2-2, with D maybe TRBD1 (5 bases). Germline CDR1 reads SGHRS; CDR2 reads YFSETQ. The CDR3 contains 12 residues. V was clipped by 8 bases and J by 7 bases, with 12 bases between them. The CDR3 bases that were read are TGCGCCAGTGGACACCCGTTCGGGGAG. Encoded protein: CASGHPFGE. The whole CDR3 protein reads CASGHPFGELFF.

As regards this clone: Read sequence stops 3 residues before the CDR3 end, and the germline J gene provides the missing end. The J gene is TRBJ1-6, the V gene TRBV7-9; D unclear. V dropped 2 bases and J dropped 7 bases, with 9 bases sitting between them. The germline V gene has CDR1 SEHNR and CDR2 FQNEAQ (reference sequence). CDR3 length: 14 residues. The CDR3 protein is CASSLTGVNSPLHF. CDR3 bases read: TGTGCCAGCAGCTTAACTGGTGTGAATTCACCC.

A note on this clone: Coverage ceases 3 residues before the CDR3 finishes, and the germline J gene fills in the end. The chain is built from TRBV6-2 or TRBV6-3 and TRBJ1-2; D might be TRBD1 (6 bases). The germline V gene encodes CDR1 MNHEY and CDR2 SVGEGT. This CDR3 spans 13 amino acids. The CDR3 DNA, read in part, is TGTGCCAGCAGTCCCGACAGGATGCGGGGC. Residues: CASSPDRMRG. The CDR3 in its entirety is CASSPDRMRGYTF.

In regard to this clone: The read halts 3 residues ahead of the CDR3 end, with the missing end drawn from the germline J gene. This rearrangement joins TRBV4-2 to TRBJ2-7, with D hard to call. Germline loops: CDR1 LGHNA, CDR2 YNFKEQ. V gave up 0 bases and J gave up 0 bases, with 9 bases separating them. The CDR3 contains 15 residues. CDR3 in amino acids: CASSQDLSLSYEQYF. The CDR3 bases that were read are TGTGCCAGCAGCCAAGATCTAAGCCTCTCCTACGAG.

The CDR3 region is CAWTEFTDTQYF. The DNA read from the CDR3 is TGTGCCTGGACAGAATTCACAGATACG. The chain uses TRBV30 and TRBJ2-3; D gene unclear. The CDR3 end lies 3 residues beyond the end of the read and is filled in from the germline J gene. The V gene lost 4 bases and the J gene lost 2 bases, with 7 bases spanning the gap. The germline V gene has CDR1 GTSNPN and CDR2 SVGIG (reference sequence). The CDR3 loop spans 12 amino acids. Based on the CDR3 plus reference TRBV30 and TRBJ2-3, the full variable domain is SQTIHQWPATLVQPVGSPLSLECTVEGTSNPNLYWYRQAAGRGLQLLFYSVGIGQISSEVPQNLSASRPQDRQFILSSKKLLLSDSGFYLCAWTEFTDTQYFGPGTRLTVL.

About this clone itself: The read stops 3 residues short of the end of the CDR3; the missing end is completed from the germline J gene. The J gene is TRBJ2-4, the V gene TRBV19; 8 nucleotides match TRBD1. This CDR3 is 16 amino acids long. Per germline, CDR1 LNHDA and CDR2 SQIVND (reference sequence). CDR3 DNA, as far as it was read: TGTGCCAGTAGTGCCGAAAACAGGGGGTCTAACTATGGT. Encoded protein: CASSAENRGSNYG. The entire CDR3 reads CASSAENRGSNYGQYF.

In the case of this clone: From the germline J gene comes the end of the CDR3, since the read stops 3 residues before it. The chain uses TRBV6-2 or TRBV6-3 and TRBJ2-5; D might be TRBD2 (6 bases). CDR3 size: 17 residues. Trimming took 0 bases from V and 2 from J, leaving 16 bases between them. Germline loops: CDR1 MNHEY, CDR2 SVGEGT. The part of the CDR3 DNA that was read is TGTGCCAGCAGTTACTCGGCCGCGGGGCGGGATCAAGAGACC. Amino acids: CASSYSAAGRDQET. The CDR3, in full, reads CASSYSAAGRDQETQYF.

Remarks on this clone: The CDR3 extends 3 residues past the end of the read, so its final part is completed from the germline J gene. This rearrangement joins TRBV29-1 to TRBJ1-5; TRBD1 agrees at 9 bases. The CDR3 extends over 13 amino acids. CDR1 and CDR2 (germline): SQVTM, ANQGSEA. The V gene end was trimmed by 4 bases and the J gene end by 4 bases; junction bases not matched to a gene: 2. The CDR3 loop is CSVAQGANQPQHF. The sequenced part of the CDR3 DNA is TGCAGCGTTGCACAGGGGGCAAATCAGCCC.